This TCR beta chain comes out of a study of blood T cell repertoires in COVID-19. Overall study context: Samples of COVID-19 (acute and convalescent) were obtained from the United States, Italy and Spain. T cells, B-cell-depleted T cells, or PBMCs supplied cDNA or gDNA.

Per germline, CDR1 SNHLY and CDR2 FYNNEI. The V end was cut by 3 bases, the J end by 3 bases, with 18 bases between. This CDR3 is built from 17 residues. Adults between roughly 18 and 95 years of age took part from 24 US areas. Measured with immunoSEQ multiplex PCR; TCRdb has only the in-frame clones, and not every one. The sample records 220,000 or so clones, approximately 90% being singletons. Sequenced: PBMCs or T cells enriched from blood (not recorded which). The chain is built from TRBV2 and TRBJ1-5, with D unresolved. The receptor's source is a woman younger than 35 in a cohort exposed to, infected with or recovered from COVID-19 (not recorded which). CDR3 bases: TGTGCCAGCAGTGATCCCTCAATCTACGGAGCCAATCAGCCCCAGCATTTT. It is translated as CASSDPSIYGANQPQHF.